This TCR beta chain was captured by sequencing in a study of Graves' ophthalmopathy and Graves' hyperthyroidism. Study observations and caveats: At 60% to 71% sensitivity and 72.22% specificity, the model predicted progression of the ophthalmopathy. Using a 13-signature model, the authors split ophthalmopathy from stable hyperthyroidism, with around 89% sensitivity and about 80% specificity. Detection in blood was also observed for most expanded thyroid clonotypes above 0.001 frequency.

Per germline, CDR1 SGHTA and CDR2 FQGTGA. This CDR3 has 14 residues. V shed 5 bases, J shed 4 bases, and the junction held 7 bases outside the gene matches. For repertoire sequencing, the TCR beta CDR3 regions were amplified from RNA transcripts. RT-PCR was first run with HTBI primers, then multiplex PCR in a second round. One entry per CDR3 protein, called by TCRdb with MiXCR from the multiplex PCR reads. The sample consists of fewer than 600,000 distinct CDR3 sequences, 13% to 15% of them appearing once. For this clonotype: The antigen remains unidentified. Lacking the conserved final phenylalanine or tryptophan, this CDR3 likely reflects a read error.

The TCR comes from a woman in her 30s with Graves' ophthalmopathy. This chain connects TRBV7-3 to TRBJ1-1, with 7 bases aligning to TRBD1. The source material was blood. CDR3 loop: CASSPTGVGTEAFV. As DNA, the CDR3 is TGTGCCAGCAGCCCTACAGGGGTGGGCACTGAAGCTTTCGTT.